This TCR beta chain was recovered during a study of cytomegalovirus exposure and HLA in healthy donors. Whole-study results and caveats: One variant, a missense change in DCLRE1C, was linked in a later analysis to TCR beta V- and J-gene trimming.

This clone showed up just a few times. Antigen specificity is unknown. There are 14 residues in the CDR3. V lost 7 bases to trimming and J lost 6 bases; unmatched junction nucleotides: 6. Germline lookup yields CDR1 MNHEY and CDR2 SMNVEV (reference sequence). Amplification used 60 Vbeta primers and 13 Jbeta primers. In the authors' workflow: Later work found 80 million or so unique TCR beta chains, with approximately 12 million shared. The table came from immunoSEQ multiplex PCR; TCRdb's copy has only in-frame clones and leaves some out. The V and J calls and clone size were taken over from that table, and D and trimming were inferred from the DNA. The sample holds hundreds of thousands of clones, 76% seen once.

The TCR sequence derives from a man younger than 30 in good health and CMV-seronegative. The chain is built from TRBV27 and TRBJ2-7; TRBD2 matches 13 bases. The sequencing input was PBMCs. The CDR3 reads CASNGLAGVTEQYF. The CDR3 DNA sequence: TGTGCCAGCAACGGACTAGCGGGAGTCACCGAGCAGTACTTC.